This T cell receptor (beta chain) comes out of a study of siplizumab effects on memory and regulatory T cells. Whole-study results and caveats: Proliferating Tregs' suppressive function in siplizumab cultures went unconfirmed. Naive T cells appeared more varied than memory cells and looked like key alloresponse contributors.

Unstimulated naive, memory, effector memory and TEMRA subsets were subjected to sequencing in three donor pairs. Here immunoSEQ multiplex PCR was the method, and the copy in TCRdb shows in-frame clones only, minus some. The repertoire holds more than 60,000 clones, with roughly 96% as singletons. J gave up 7 bases and V 5 bases, and 8 bases lay outside the gene matches. The CDR3 is 14 amino acids. Germline lookup yields CDR1 SGHAT and CDR2 FQNNGV. A remark on this clone: Its specificity is unknown.

The chain employs TRBV11-2 and TRBJ2-1; TRBD2 agrees at 7 bases. The sample consisted of naive CD8+ T cells sorted from blood. This TCR derives from a human donor in good health. Here the CDR3 reads CASSPAGLGNEQFF. DNA of the CDR3: TGTGCCAGCAGCCCCGCCGGACTAGGAAATGAGCAGTTCTTC.